Listed below are T cell receptor beta chains from one sample, sequenced in a study of blood T cells in healthy people across ages. From the 5' RACE reads, TCRdb called clonotypes with MiXCR, one entry per CDR3 protein. Seen here are 700,000 or so distinct CDR3 sequences, around a fifth observed once, and the top ten hold under 25%. Sequenced: blood. Source of these receptors: a man aged 65 to 85 in good health. Both conserved end residues are part of each CDR3. A D gene is named only where the DNA matches it firmly. Rows give clone size only sometimes, using once, few, many, or a class for an expanded clone.

clone_size: .; v_call: TRBV10-3; d_call: TRBD1; j_call: TRBJ1-2; cdr3_aa: CAISYRDRGYGYTF; cdr3_nt: TGTGCCATCAGTTACCGGGACAGGGGCTATGGCTACACCTTC
clone_size: .; v_call: TRBV18; d_call: TRBD2; j_call: TRBJ2-7; cdr3_aa: CASSPDIKGLAGGLNEQYF; cdr3_nt: TGTGCCAGCTCACCGGATATCAAAGGACTAGCGGGGGGCCTCAACGAGCAGTACTTC
clone_size: few; v_call: TRBV4-1; d_call: .; j_call: TRBJ2-5; cdr3_aa: CASSHWDGQGLETQYF; cdr3_nt: TGCGCCAGCAGCCACTGGGACGGACAAGGTTTAGAGACCCAGTACTTC
clone_size: .; v_call: TRBV9; d_call: TRBD1; j_call: TRBJ2-4; cdr3_aa: CASSVGQGADIQYF; cdr3_nt: TGTGCCAGCAGCGTAGGGCAGGGGGCTGACATTCAGTACTTC
clone_size: many; v_call: TRBV6-6; d_call: .; j_call: TRBJ2-5; cdr3_aa: CATSLLETQYF; cdr3_nt: TGTGCCACCAGTCTTCTGGAGACCCAGTACTTC
clone_size: .; v_call: TRBV6-1; d_call: .; j_call: TRBJ1-3; cdr3_aa: CASTLQSSGNTIYF; cdr3_nt: TGTGCCAGCACCTTACAGAGCTCTGGAAACACCATATATTTT
clone_size: few; v_call: TRBV7-8; d_call: .; j_call: TRBJ1-4; cdr3_aa: CASSLGWQGLSTNEKLFF; cdr3_nt: TGTGCCAGCAGCTTAGGTTGGCAGGGCTTATCAACTAATGAAAAACTGTTTTTT
clone_size: many; v_call: TRBV29-1; d_call: .; j_call: TRBJ1-5; cdr3_aa: CSVVLSGDQPQHF; cdr3_nt: TGCAGCGTTGTTCTGTCTGGGGATCAGCCCCAGCATTTT
clone_size: .; v_call: TRBV2; d_call: .; j_call: TRBJ2-7; cdr3_aa: CASSGTEQYF; cdr3_nt: TGTGCCAGCAGTGGGACAGAGCAGTACTTC
clone_size: many; v_call: TRBV20-1; d_call: .; j_call: TRBJ1-2; cdr3_aa: CSARVSGQLKGYGYTF; cdr3_nt: TGCAGTGCTAGAGTATCCGGACAGCTTAAGGGCTATGGCTACACCTTC
clone_size: few; v_call: TRBV28; d_call: .; j_call: TRBJ1-1; cdr3_aa: CASSYWANTEAFF; cdr3_nt: TGTGCCAGCAGCTATTGGGCGAACACTGAAGCTTTCTTT
clone_size: .; v_call: TRBV4-3; d_call: .; j_call: TRBJ2-5; cdr3_aa: CASSQDPVRETQYF; cdr3_nt: TGCGCCAGCAGCCAAGACCCAGTTAGAGAGACCCAGTACTTC
clone_size: .; v_call: TRBV20-1; d_call: TRBD1; j_call: TRBJ1-1; cdr3_aa: CSATTGGGIEAFF; cdr3_nt: TGCAGTGCTACTACAGGGGGCGGAATTGAAGCTTTCTTT
clone_size: few; v_call: TRBV12-3/TRBV12-4; d_call: .; j_call: TRBJ1-2; cdr3_aa: CASSFVDRIFGYTF; cdr3_nt: TGTGCCAGCAGTTTCGTGGACAGAATCTTTGGCTACACCTTC
clone_size: .; v_call: TRBV5-1; d_call: .; j_call: TRBJ2-1; cdr3_aa: CASSSNSLYNEPFF; cdr3_nt: TGCGCCAGCAGCTCTAACTCTCTCTACAATGAGCCGTTCTTC
clone_size: few; v_call: TRBV7-8; d_call: .; j_call: TRBJ2-1; cdr3_aa: CASSAGMSYNEQFF; cdr3_nt: TGTGCCAGCAGCGCGGGGATGTCCTACAATGAGCAGTTCTTC
clone_size: .; v_call: TRBV29-1; d_call: .; j_call: TRBJ1-1; cdr3_aa: CSVRMNTEAFF; cdr3_nt: TGCAGCGTTAGGATGAACACTGAAGCTTTCTTT
clone_size: .; v_call: TRBV12-3/TRBV12-4; d_call: TRBD2; j_call: TRBJ2-1; cdr3_aa: CASRGLAFHNEQFF; cdr3_nt: TGTGCCAGCAGGGGACTAGCGTTCCACAATGAGCAGTTCTTC
clone_size: few; v_call: TRBV20-1; d_call: .; j_call: TRBJ1-4; cdr3_aa: CSARDLRATNEKLFF; cdr3_nt: TGCAGTGCTAGAGATCTGCGGGCAACTAATGAAAAACTGTTTTTT
clone_size: few; v_call: TRBV20-1; d_call: .; j_call: TRBJ1-5; cdr3_aa: CSAQPPPGSQPQHF; cdr3_nt: TGCAGTGCCCAGCCACCTCCGGGGAGTCAGCCCCAGCATTTT
clone_size: .; v_call: TRBV7-2; d_call: TRBD2; j_call: TRBJ2-1; cdr3_aa: CASSFASGGRNEQFF; cdr3_nt: TGTGCCAGCAGCTTCGCTAGCGGGGGGCGGAATGAGCAGTTCTTC
clone_size: .; v_call: TRBV19; d_call: TRBD2; j_call: TRBJ2-1; cdr3_aa: CASSIGGGPYNEQFF; cdr3_nt: TGTGCCAGTAGTATAGGCGGGGGGCCGTACAATGAGCAGTTCTTC
clone_size: .; v_call: TRBV6-1; d_call: TRBD2; j_call: TRBJ2-3; cdr3_aa: CASSEWTSGADTQYF; cdr3_nt: TGTGCCAGCAGTGAATGGACTAGCGGGGCTGATACGCAGTATTTT
clone_size: once; v_call: TRBV6-1; d_call: TRBD1; j_call: TRBJ1-2; cdr3_aa: CASTPPRGDRFNYGYTF; cdr3_nt: TGTGCCAGCACCCCTCCTAGGGGGGACAGATTTAACTATGGCTACACCTTC
clone_size: .; v_call: TRBV5-1; d_call: .; j_call: TRBJ2-5; cdr3_aa: CASSLAYGQYF; cdr3_nt: TGCGCCAGCAGCTTGGCCTACGGGCAGTACTTC
clone_size: .; v_call: TRBV3-1; d_call: .; j_call: TRBJ1-4; cdr3_aa: CASSQRATNEKLFF; cdr3_nt: TGTGCCAGCAGCCAACGGGCAACTAATGAAAAACTGTTTTTT
clone_size: few; v_call: TRBV7-9; d_call: .; j_call: TRBJ1-4; cdr3_aa: CASSFRNEKLFF; cdr3_nt: TGTGCCAGCAGCTTCCGGAATGAAAAACTGTTTTTT
clone_size: .; v_call: TRBV5-1; d_call: .; j_call: TRBJ2-7; cdr3_aa: CASSLVGLGVSYEQYF; cdr3_nt: TGCGCCAGCAGCTTGGTAGGTCTGGGAGTCTCGTACGAGCAGTACTTC
clone_size: .; v_call: TRBV6-4; d_call: TRBD1; j_call: TRBJ1-2; cdr3_aa: CASRDRPYF; cdr3_nt: TGTGCCAGCCGGGACAGACCTTACTTC
clone_size: many; v_call: TRBV4-1; d_call: TRBD1; j_call: TRBJ2-5; cdr3_aa: CASSPIGTVYQETQYF; cdr3_nt: TGCGCCAGCAGTCCAATCGGGACAGTGTACCAAGAGACCCAGTACTTC
clone_size: few; v_call: TRBV5-1; d_call: .; j_call: TRBJ1-4; cdr3_aa: CASSTTGRTNEKLFF; cdr3_nt: TGCGCCAGCAGCACTACAGGGCGGACTAATGAAAAACTGTTTTTT
clone_size: few; v_call: TRBV10-3; d_call: TRBD2; j_call: TRBJ2-1; cdr3_aa: CAIKWTSGREEQFF; cdr3_nt: TGTGCCATCAAGTGGACTAGCGGGAGGGAAGAGCAGTTCTTC
clone_size: .; v_call: TRBV29-1; d_call: TRBD2; j_call: TRBJ2-5; cdr3_aa: CSGTSGSYQETQYF; cdr3_nt: TGCAGCGGTACTAGCGGATCCTACCAAGAGACCCAGTACTTC
clone_size: few; v_call: TRBV20-1; d_call: .; j_call: TRBJ2-1; cdr3_aa: CSAIGEPIAQFF; cdr3_nt: TGCAGTGCTATCGGAGAGCCTATAGCTCAGTTCTTC
clone_size: many; v_call: TRBV29-1; d_call: .; j_call: TRBJ2-1; cdr3_aa: CSVDPYSNHNEQFF; cdr3_nt: TGCAGCGTTGATCCCTACAGTAACCACAATGAGCAGTTCTTC
clone_size: .; v_call: TRBV21-1; d_call: .; j_call: TRBJ2-1; cdr3_aa: CASSRYLHEQFF; cdr3_nt: TGTGCCAGCAGCAGGTATTTACATGAGCAGTTCTTC
clone_size: .; v_call: TRBV12-3/TRBV12-4; d_call: .; j_call: TRBJ2-3; cdr3_aa: CASRRGVGLDTQYF; cdr3_nt: TGTGCCAGCAGGAGGGGGGTGGGTTTGGATACGCAGTATTTT
clone_size: few; v_call: TRBV18; d_call: .; j_call: TRBJ2-3; cdr3_aa: CASSLRMSDTQYF; cdr3_nt: TGTGCCAGCTCACTACGGATGTCAGATACGCAGTATTTT
clone_size: few; v_call: TRBV28; d_call: .; j_call: TRBJ1-1; cdr3_aa: CASSLQVPLNTEAFF; cdr3_nt: TGTGCCAGCAGTTTGCAGGTCCCCCTGAACACTGAAGCTTTCTTT
clone_size: .; v_call: TRBV19; d_call: TRBD1; j_call: TRBJ1-2; cdr3_aa: CASTSDREDYGYTF; cdr3_nt: TGTGCCAGTACCTCGGACAGGGAGGACTATGGCTACACCTTC
clone_size: .; v_call: TRBV4-1; d_call: .; j_call: TRBJ2-3; cdr3_aa: CASSQGFPSTDTQYF; cdr3_nt: TGCGCCAGCAGCCAAGGGTTCCCTAGCACAGATACGCAGTATTTT
clone_size: few; v_call: TRBV25-1; d_call: .; j_call: TRBJ2-3; cdr3_aa: CASSEARNTDTQYF; cdr3_nt: TGTGCCAGCAGTGAAGCCAGAAACACAGATACGCAGTATTTT
clone_size: few; v_call: TRBV20-1; d_call: .; j_call: TRBJ2-7; cdr3_aa: CSAYPGVPSYEQYF; cdr3_nt: TGCAGTGCATACCCGGGGGTCCCCTCCTACGAGCAGTACTTC
clone_size: few; v_call: TRBV3-1; d_call: TRBD2; j_call: TRBJ2-2; cdr3_aa: CASRPRLAGNTGELFF; cdr3_nt: TGTGCCAGCAGACCCAGACTAGCGGGGAACACCGGGGAGCTGTTTTTT
clone_size: .; v_call: TRBV25-1; d_call: .; j_call: TRBJ1-2; cdr3_aa: CASSDETSGRGYTF; cdr3_nt: TGTGCCAGCAGTGATGAGACTTCAGGAAGGGGCTACACCTTC
clone_size: few; v_call: TRBV6-1; d_call: TRBD2; j_call: TRBJ2-2; cdr3_aa: CASRRGSTRSNTGELFF; cdr3_nt: TGTGCCAGCAGGCGGGGGTCCACCCGTTCGAACACCGGGGAGCTGTTTTTT
clone_size: few; v_call: TRBV3-1; d_call: .; j_call: TRBJ2-5; cdr3_aa: CASSQDFYQETQYF; cdr3_nt: TGTGCCAGCAGCCAAGATTTCTACCAAGAGACCCAGTACTTC
clone_size: few; v_call: TRBV24-1; d_call: .; j_call: TRBJ2-5; cdr3_aa: CATSDPRSDQETQYF; cdr3_nt: TGTGCCACCAGTGATCCCCGGTCAGATCAAGAGACCCAGTACTTC
clone_size: many; v_call: TRBV20-1; d_call: .; j_call: TRBJ1-2; cdr3_aa: CSARSPGYGYTF; cdr3_nt: TGCAGTGCTAGATCCCCCGGCTATGGCTACACCTTC